This TCR beta chain is from a study of response to subunit inactivated influenza vaccine listed by TCRdb under 2018. General notes on the study: Deep quantitative profiling of the T cell receptor repertoire was used in the study to follow responses to a trivalent subunit inactivated influenza vaccine.

Library method: RT-PCR. Sequencing used an Illumina HiSeq 2500. TCRdb's own reprocessing of the public reads used fastp at Q25 and MiXCR and kept productive beta chains. Duplicate CDR3 protein sequences are folded into a single record with the most common DNA and genes. Present in this sample are about 310,000 distinct CDR3 sequences, roughly 22% of which were seen just once. 10% to 13% of the sample comes from the top ten. V is clipped by 8 bases and J by 15 bases, and the sequence between their germline boundaries is 17 bases long. CDR1 and CDR2, looked up from the germline V gene, are SGHAT and FQNNGV. Counted from cysteine to phenylalanine, this CDR3 has 11 amino acids. Only the CDR3 DNA stays, 33 bases, in frame from base 1. This clonotype was counted a single time. There is no known antigen for this receptor. Base-call qualities are not available, and no considerably larger clone is one nucleotide away. One read alone is weak evidence.

What the study reported, not specific to this receptor: According to the authors, only a limited number of new T cells may be recruited by each seasonal influenza vaccination.

The sequence links TRBV11-2 to TRBJ2-1, with the D gene not clear enough to name. The sample was PBMCs from blood, taken about 20 months after vaccination. The receptor's source is a man aged 50 to 69 who received an inactivated influenza vaccine. Donor details come from another sample of the same person, matched by shared clones. This receptor carries the CDR3 CASLSSFRVFF. The DNA sequence reads TGTGCCAGCCTTTCTTCGTTCCGCGTGTTCTTC. The entire variable domain, with the stretches around the CDR3 drawn from the reference TRBV11-2 and TRBJ2-1 proteins, is EAGVAQSPRYKIIEKRQSVAFWCNPISGHATLYWYQQILGQGPKLLIQFQNNGVVDDSQLPKDRFSAERLKGVDSTLKIQPAKLEDSAVYLCASLSSFRVFFGPGTRLTVL.